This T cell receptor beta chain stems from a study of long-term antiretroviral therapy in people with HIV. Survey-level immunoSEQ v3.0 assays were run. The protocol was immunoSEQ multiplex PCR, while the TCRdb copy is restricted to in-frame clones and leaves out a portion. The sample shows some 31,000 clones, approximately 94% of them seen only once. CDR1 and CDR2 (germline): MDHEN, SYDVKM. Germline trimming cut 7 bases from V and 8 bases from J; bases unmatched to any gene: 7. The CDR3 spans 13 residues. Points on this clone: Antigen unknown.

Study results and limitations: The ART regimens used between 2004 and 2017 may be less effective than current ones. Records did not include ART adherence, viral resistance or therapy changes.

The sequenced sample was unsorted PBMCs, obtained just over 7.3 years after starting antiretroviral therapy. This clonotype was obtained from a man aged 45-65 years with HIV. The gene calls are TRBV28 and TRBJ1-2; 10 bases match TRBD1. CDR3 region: CASTDRGWTGYTF. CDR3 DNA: TGTGCCAGCACGGACAGGGGGTGGACGGGCTACACCTTC.